This TCR beta chain was documented in a study of T cells after yellow fever vaccination. TCRdb passed the 5' RACE reads through MiXCR, listing each CDR3 protein once. Among under 250,000 distinct CDR3 sequences listed, about 7% were seen once. V lost 2 bases and J lost 2, with 7 bases in between. The CDR3 is 13 amino acids. Germline V gives CDR1 SGHTA, CDR2 FQGNSA. In its sample, this clonotype was seen many times. This TCR derives from a man aged 25-45 years who received the YFV17D yellow fever vaccine. The chain recombines TRBV7-2 with TRBJ2-7; D uncertain. The material sequenced was CD4+ T cells sorted from PBMCs, taken 15 days after the yellow fever booster vaccination. Written as DNA, the CDR3 is TGTGCCAGCAGCTTAAACTCAGCCTACGAGCAGTACTTC. Translated: CASSLNSAYEQYF.